Shown below are 8 T cell receptor beta chains from a single sample sequenced in a study of early T cells in non-severe SARS-CoV-2 infection. Each CDR3 protein is one row after TCRdb ran MiXCR on the 5' RACE reads. The table has over 85,000 distinct CDR3 sequences, over 15% seen once. Sequenced material: whole blood. These receptors came from an adult who was a healthcare worker with PCR-confirmed SARS-CoV-2 infection or an uninfected control (not recorded which).

The chain has TRBV6-2 or TRBV6-3 and TRBJ2-7; 9 bases fit TRBD1. Germline V CDR1 and CDR2: MNHEY, SVGEGT. Trimming cost V 5 bases and J 5 bases; bases outside gene matches: 7. This CDR3 contains 14 residues. The CDR3 DNA reads as TGTGCCAGCAGTGACCCGGGACAGGGAAACGAGCAGTACTTC. Protein product: CASSDPGQGNEQYF.

The V call is TRBV4-2, the J call TRBJ2-5; perhaps TRBD2 as D (6 bases). The germline V gene has CDR1 LGHNA and CDR2 YNFKEQ. The CDR3 has 16 amino acids. Trimming pared 2 bases from V and 4 bases from J, leaving 17 bases between. The CDR3 sequence: CASSQLLAGMVETQYF. Written as DNA, the CDR3 is TGTGCCAGCAGCCAACTACTAGCCGGGATGGTAGAGACCCAGTACTTC.

This clonotype was seen a single time. The V call is TRBV7-2, the J call TRBJ2-1, with 9 bases identical to TRBD2. The trim removed 5 bases at V and 6 bases at J, leaving 8 bases unmatched. In germline, CDR1 is SGHTA, CDR2 FQGNSA. This CDR3 comprises 15 residues. In DNA, the CDR3 is TGTGCCAGCAGCATACGGACTAGCGTGAGCAATGAGCAGTTCTTC. Residues: CASSIRTSVSNEQFF. Full variable domain (remainder filled in from reference TRBV7-2 and TRBJ2-1): GAGVSQSPSNKVTEKGKDVELRCDPISGHTALYWYRQSLGQGLEFLIYFQGNSAPDKSGLPSDRFSAERTGGSVSTLTIQRTQQEDSAVYLCASSIRTSVSNEQFFGPGTRLTVL.

The table lists this clonotype with a few counts. J is TRBJ1-1 and V is TRBV12-5, with D uncertain. The germline V and J ends were trimmed by 4 bases and 1 base, with 10 bases remaining between them. The CDR3 spans 14 residues. Germline CDR1 reads LGHNT; CDR2 reads FRNRAP. The CDR3 reads CASGSGPRNTEAFF. The CDR3 nucleotides are TGTGCTAGTGGTTCGGGCCCGCGGAACACTGAAGCTTTCTTT.

This clonotype was recorded at least ten times. The J gene is TRBJ2-3, the V gene TRBV20-1; TRBD1 might be the D (5 bases). This CDR3 has 12 amino acids. Germline-derived CDR1 and CDR2 are DFQATT and SNEGSKA (reference sequence). Trimming left V 5 bases short and J 2 bases short, with 8 bases between. CDR3 bases: TGCAGTGCTTCAGGGCTCACAGATACGCAGTATTTT. Translated: CSASGLTDTQYF.

The chain has TRBV6-1 and TRBJ1-1; tentative D call: TRBD1 (6 bases). This CDR3 contains 13 residues. Germline V gives CDR1 MNHNS, CDR2 SASEGT. V dropped 6 bases and J dropped 5 bases, with 13 bases sitting between them. This CDR3 is CASSGQSGTEAFF. The CDR3 DNA is TGTGCCAGCAGCGGACAGTCTGGGACTGAAGCTTTCTTT.

The chain has TRBV9 and TRBJ1-2, with D hard to call. This CDR3 is 15 amino acids long. CDR1 and CDR2 from the germline V gene are SGDLS and YYNGEE. V was clipped by 0 bases and J by 2 bases, with 11 bases between them. Here the CDR3 reads CASSVGRAPNYGYTF. In DNA form, the CDR3 reads TGTGCCAGCAGCGTAGGGCGGGCCCCGAACTATGGCTACACCTTC.

This clonotype was recorded a few times. The rearrangement links TRBV5-4 to TRBJ2-1; maybe TRBD1 (5 bases). Germline CDR1 and CDR2: SGHNT and YYREEE (reference sequence). The CDR3 loop spans 15 amino acids. V was clipped by 3 bases and J by 6 bases, with 16 bases between them. The CDR3 DNA sequence: TGTGCCAGCAGCTCATTGGCAGGGTTCTCCAATGAGCAGTTCTTC. As protein: CASSSLAGFSNEQFF.